This T cell receptor beta chain was identified in a study of PD-1 blockade in classical Hodgkin lymphoma. Across the study: Intravenous infusions of nivolumab 3 mg/kg reached patients every 2 weeks. Findings of the study overall: Newly diagnosed patients had diversity similar to the baseline diversity of complete responders. There was a significant rise in CD4+ TCR diversity by C4D1, with no such rise for CD8+. Diminished baseline TCR diversity has been reported in newly diagnosed patients relative to healthy donors.

After removal of 2 bases from V and 7 bases from J, the junction contained 11 bases not matched to a gene. Germline-derived CDR1 and CDR2 are MNHEY and SVGAGI. This CDR3 is built from 16 residues. The patients all showed relapse after autologous stem cell transplantation, while their brentuximab vedotin exposure varied. For this clone: The target antigen is unknown.

Assay: immunoSEQ multiplex PCR; the TCRdb copy retains only in-frame clones and omits some. The table includes more than 90,000 clones, around 89% detected once. The source was peripheral blood mononuclear cells (PBMCs), collected before the second cycle of nivolumab. The TCR sequence derives from a human donor with classical Hodgkin lymphoma. The genes are TRBV6-5 and TRBJ1-2, with TRBD1 identical over 9 bases. CDR3 region: CASSYLPGTGKIGYTF. CDR3 DNA: TGTGCCAGCAGTTACCTACCAGGGACAGGGAAAATTGGCTACACCTTC.